This T cell receptor (beta chain) stems from a study of blood T cells in healthy people across ages. Findings and caveats of the study: Naive T cell percentage and TCR beta diversity correlated strongly.

PCR was performed a second time for about 7 to 12 cycles using a sample-barcoded 5' primer and a J-beta primer mix. TCRdb itself ran the 5' RACE reads through MiXCR, one entry per CDR3 protein. The table records 720,000 or so distinct CDR3 sequences, approximately 40% of them present only once. A remark on this clonotype: Its antigen is as yet unknown.

Sequencing was performed on blood. This clonotype originated in a man of 80 years or more in good health.

The CDR3 sequence: CASSQDRLRISPDSAGNTIYF. CDR3 coding DNA: TGCGCCAGCAGCCAAGATCGGCTACGTATCTCCCCTGACAGCGCTGGAAACACCATATATTTT. The V call is TRBV4-1, the J call TRBJ1-3; D possibly corresponds to TRBD1 (5 bases). Between the trimmed V and J ends, which lost 0 bases and 2 bases, there was a span of 26 bases. CDR1 and CDR2 (germline): MGHRA, YSYEKL. This CDR3 has 21 residues.